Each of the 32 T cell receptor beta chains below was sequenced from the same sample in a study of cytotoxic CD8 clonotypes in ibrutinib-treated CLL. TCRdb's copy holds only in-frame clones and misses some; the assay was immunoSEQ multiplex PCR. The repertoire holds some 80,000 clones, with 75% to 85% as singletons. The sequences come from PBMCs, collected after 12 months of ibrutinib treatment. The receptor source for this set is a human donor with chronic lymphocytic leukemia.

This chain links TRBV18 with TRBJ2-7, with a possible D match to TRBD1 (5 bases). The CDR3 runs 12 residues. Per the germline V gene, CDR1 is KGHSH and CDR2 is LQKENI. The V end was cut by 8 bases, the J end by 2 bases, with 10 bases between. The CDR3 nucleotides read TGTGCCAGCGCGGACACAGCCTACGAGCAGTACTTC. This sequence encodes CASADTAYEQYF. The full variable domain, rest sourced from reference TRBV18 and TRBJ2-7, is NAGVMQNPRHLVRRRGQEARLRCSPMKGHSHVYWYRQLPEEGLKFMVYLQKENIIDESGMPKERFSAEFPKEGPSILRIQQVVRGDSAAYFCASADTAYEQYFGPGTRLTVT.

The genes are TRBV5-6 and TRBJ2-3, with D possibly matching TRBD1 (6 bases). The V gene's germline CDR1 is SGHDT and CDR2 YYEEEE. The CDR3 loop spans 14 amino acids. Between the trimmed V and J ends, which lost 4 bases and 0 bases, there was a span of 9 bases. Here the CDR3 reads CASSPGVSTDTQYF. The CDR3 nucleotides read TGTGCCAGCAGCCCAGGGGTAAGCACAGATACGCAGTATTTT.

CDR3 protein: CASVRSPANYGYTF. The CDR3 coding sequence is TGTGCCAGTGTCCGGTCGCCAGCTAACTATGGCTACACCTTC. V usage is TRBV19 and J usage is TRBJ1-2; D remains ambiguous. Trimming cost V 8 bases and J 0 bases, with 13 bases left between them. CDR3 size: 14 residues. Germline CDR1 and CDR2: LNHDA and SQIVND (reference sequence).

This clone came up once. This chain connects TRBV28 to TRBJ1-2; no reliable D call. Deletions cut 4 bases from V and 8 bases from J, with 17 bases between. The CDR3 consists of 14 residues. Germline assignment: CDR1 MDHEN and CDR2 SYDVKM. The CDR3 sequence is CASSSRVDLGGYTF. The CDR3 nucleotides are TGTGCCAGCAGTTCCCGAGTAGACCTGGGGGGCTACACCTTC.

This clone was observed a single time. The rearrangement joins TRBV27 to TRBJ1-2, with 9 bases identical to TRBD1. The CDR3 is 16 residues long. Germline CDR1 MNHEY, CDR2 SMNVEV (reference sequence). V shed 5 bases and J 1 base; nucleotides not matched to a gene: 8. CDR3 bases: TGTGCCAGCAGTCAAATTCCGGGACAGGGTAACTATGGCTACACCTTC. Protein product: CASSQIPGQGNYGYTF.

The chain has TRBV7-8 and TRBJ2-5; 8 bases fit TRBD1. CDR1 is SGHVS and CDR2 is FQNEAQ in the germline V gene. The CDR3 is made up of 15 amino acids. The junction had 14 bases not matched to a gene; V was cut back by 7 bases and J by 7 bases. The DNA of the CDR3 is TGTGCCAGCACCTCCTCCAGGGGGCAGGCAGCGACCCAGTACTTC. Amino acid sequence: CASTSSRGQAATQYF.

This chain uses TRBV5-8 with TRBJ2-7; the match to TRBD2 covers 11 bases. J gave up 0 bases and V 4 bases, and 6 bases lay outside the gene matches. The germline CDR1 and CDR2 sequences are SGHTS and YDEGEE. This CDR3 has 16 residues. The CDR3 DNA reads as TGTGCCAGCAGCCTCCCGGGGACTAGCGGCTCCTACGAGCAGTACTTC. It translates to CASSLPGTSGSYEQYF. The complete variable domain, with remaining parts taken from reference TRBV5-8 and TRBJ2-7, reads EAGVTQSPTHLIKTRGQQATLRCSPISGHTSVYWYQQALGLGLQFLLWYDEGEERNRGNFPPRFSGRQFPNYSSELNVNALELEDSALYLCASSLPGTSGSYEQYFGPGTRLTVT.

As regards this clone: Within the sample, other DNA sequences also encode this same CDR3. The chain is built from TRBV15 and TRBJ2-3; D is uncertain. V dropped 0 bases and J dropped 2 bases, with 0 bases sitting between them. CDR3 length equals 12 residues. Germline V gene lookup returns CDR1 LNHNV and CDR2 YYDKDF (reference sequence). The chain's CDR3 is CATSRDTDTQYF. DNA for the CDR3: TGTGCCACCAGCAGAGACACAGATACGCAGTATTTT.

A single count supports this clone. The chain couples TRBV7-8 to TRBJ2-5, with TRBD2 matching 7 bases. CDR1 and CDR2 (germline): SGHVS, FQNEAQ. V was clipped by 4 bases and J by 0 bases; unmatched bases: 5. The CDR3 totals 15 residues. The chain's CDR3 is CASSWGGSNQETQYF. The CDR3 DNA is TGTGCCAGCAGCTGGGGGGGGAGCAACCAAGAGACCCAGTACTTC. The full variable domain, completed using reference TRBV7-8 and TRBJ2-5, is GAGVSQSPRYKVAKRGQDVALRCDPISGHVSLFWYQQALGQGPEFLTYFQNEAQLDKSGLPSDRFFAERPEGSVSTLKIQRTQQEDSAVYLCASSWGGSNQETQYFGPGTRLLVL.

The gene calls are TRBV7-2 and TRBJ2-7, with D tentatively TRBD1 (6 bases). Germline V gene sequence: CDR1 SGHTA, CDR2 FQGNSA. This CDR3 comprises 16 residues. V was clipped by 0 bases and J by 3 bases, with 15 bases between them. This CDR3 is CASSLARDKRGYEQYF. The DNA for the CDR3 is TGTGCCAGCAGCTTAGCCCGGGACAAGAGGGGCTACGAGCAGTACTTC.

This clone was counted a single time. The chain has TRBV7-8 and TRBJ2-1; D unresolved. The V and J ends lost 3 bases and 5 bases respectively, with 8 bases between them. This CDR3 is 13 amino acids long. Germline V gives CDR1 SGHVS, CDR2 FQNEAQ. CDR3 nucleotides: TGTGCCAGCAGCTTGATGCCCCACAATGAGCAGTTCTTC. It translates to CASSLMPHNEQFF.

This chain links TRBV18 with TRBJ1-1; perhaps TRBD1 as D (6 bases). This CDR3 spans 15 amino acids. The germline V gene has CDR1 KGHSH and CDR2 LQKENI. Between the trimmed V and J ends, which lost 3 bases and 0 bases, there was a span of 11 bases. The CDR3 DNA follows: TGTGCCAGCTCACCCGGGGGCCGAATGAACACTGAAGCTTTCTTT. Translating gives CASSPGGRMNTEAFF.

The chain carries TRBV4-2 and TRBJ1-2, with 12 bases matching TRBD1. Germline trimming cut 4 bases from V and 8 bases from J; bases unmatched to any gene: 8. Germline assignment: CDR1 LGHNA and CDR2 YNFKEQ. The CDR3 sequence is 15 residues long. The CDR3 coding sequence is TGTGCCAGCAGCCTCGGGACAGGGGGCGCGTGGGGCTACACCTTC. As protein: CASSLGTGGAWGYTF.

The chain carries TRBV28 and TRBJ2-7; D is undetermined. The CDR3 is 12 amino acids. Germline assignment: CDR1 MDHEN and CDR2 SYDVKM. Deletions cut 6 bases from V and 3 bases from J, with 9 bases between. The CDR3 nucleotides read TGTGCCAGCAGGCAACCGGGCTACGAGCAGTACTTC. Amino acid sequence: CASRQPGYEQYF.

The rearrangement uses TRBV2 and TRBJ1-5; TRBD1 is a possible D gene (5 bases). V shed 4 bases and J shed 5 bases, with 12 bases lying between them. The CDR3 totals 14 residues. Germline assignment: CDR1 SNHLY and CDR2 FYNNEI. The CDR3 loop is CASSGGPADQPQHF. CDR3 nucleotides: TGTGCCAGCAGTGGGGGCCCCGCGGATCAGCCCCAGCATTTT.

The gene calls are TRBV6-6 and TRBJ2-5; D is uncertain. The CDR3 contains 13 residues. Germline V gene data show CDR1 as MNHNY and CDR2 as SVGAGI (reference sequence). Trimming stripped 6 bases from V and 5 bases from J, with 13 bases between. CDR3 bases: TGTGCCAGCAGAGGTCTTGCTTCGGAGACCCAGTACTTC. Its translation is CASRGLASETQYF.

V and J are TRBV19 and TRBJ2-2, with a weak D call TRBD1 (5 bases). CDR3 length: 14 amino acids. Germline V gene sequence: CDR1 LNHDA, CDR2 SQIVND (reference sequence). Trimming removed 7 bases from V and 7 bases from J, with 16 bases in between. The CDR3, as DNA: TGTGCCAGTAAGAAAGACAGAAACCTCGGGGAGCTGTTTTTT. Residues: CASKKDRNLGELFF.

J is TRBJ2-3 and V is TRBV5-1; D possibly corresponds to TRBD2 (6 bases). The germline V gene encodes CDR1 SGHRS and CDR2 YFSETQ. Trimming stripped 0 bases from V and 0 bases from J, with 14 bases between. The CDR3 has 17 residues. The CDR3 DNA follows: TGCGCCAGCAGCTTGGGGGTCGGCGGGATTAGCACAGATACGCAGTATTTT. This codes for CASSLGVGGISTDTQYF.

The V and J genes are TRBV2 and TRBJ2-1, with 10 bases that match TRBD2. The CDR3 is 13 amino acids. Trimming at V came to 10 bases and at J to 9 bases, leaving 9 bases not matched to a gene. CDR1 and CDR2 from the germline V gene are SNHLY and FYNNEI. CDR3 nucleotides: TGTGCCACCGGACTAGCGGCGGGTGGTGAGCAGTTCTTC. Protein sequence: CATGLAAGGEQFF. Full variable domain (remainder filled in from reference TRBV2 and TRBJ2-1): EPEVTQTPSHQVTQMGQEVILRCVPISNHLYFYWYRQILGQKVEFLVSFYNNEISEKSEIFDDQFSVERPDGSNFTLKIRSTKLEDSAMYFCATGLAAGGEQFFGPGTRLTVL.

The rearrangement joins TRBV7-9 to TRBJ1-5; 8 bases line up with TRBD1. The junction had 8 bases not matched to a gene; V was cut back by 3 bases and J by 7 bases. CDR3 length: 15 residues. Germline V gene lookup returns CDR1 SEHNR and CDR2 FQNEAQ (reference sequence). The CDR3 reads CASSLGPQGGQPQHF. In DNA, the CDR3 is TGTGCCAGCAGCTTGGGGCCACAGGGGGGGCAGCCCCAGCATTTT.

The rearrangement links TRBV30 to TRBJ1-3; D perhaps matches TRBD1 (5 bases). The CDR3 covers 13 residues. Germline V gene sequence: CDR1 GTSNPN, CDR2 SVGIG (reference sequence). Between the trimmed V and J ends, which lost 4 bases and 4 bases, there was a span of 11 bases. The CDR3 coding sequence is TGTGCCTGGATCTGGGGGACCGGAAACACCATATATTTT. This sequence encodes CAWIWGTGNTIYF.

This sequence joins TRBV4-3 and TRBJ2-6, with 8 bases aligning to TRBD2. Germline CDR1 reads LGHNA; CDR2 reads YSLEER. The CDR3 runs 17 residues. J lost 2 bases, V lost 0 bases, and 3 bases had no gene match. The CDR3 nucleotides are TGCGCCAGCAGCCAAGATTGGCGGGGGGCTGGGGCCAACGTCCTGACTTTC. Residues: CASSQDWRGAGANVLTF.

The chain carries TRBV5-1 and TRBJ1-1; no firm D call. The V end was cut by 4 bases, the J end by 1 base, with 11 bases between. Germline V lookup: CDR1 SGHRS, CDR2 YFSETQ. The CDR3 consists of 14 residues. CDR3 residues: CASSGNTANTEAFF. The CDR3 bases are TGCGCCAGCAGCGGGAACACAGCGAACACTGAAGCTTTCTTT. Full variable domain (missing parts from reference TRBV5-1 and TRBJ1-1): KAGVTQTPRYLIKTRGQQVTLSCSPISGHRSVSWYQQTPGQGLQFLFEYFSETQRNKGNFPGRFSGRQFSNSRSEMNVSTLELGDSALYLCASSGNTANTEAFFGQGTRLTVV.

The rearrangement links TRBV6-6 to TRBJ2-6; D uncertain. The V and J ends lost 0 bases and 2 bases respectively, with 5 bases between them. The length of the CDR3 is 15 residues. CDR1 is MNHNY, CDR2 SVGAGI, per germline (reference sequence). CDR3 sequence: CASSYSAAGANVLTF. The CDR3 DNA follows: TGTGCCAGCAGTTACTCGGCAGCTGGGGCCAACGTCCTGACTTTC.

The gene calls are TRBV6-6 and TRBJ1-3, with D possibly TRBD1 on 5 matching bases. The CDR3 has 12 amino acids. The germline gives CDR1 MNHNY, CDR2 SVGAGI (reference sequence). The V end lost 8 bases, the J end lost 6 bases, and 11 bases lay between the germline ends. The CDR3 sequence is CASYSGENTIYF. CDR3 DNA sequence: TGTGCCAGCTACTCGGGGGAAAACACCATATATTTT.

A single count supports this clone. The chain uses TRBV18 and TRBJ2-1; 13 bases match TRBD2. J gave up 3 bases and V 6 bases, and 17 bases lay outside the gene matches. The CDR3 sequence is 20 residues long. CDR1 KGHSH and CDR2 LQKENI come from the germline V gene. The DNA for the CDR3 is TGTGCCAGCTCCCCGAACCCCGGACTAGCGGGGGACCTATTCTACAATGAGCAGTTCTTC. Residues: CASSPNPGLAGDLFYNEQFF.

CDR3 sequence reads: CATSRGSPAQETQYF. Here the CDR3 DNA reads TGTGCCACCAGCAGAGGGTCTCCAGCCCAAGAGACCCAGTACTTC. V is TRBV15 and J is TRBJ2-5; D is ambiguous. This CDR3 region has 15 residues. Trimming left V 1 base short and J 1 base short, with 10 bases between. The germline CDR1 and CDR2 sequences are LNHNV and YYDKDF (reference sequence).

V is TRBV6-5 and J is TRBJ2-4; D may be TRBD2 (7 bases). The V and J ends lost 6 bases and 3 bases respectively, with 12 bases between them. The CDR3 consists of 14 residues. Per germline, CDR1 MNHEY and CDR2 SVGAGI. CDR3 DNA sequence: TGTGCCAGCAGGGGGGGGGCAAGCAAAAACATTCAGTACTTC. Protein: CASRGGASKNIQYF.

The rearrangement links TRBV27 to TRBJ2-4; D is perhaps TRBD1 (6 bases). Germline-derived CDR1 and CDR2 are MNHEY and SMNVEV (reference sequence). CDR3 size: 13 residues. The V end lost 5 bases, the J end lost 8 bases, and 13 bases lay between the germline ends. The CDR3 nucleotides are TGTGCCAGCAGTAAGGGGGTGGGGGACATTCAGTACTTC. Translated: CASSKGVGDIQYF.

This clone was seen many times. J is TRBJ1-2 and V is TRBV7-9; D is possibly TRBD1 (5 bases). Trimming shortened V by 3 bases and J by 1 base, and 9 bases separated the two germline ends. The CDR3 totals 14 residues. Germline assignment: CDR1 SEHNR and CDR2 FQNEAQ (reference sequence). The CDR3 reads CASSLGQINYGYTF. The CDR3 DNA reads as TGTGCCAGCAGCTTGGGGCAGATTAACTATGGCTACACCTTC.

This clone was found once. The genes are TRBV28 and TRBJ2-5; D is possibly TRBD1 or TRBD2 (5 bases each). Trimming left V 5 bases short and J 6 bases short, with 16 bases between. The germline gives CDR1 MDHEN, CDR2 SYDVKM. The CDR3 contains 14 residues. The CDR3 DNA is TGTGCCAGCAGTCCCGGGACGGCCAAGAAGACCCAGTACTTC. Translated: CASSPGTAKKTQYF.

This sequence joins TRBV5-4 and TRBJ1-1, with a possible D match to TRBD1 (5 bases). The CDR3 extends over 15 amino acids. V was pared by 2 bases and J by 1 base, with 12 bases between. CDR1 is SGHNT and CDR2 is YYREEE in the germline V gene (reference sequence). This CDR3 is CASSFLGTGNTEAFF. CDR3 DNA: TGTGCCAGCAGCTTTTTGGGGACTGGGAACACTGAAGCTTTCTTT.